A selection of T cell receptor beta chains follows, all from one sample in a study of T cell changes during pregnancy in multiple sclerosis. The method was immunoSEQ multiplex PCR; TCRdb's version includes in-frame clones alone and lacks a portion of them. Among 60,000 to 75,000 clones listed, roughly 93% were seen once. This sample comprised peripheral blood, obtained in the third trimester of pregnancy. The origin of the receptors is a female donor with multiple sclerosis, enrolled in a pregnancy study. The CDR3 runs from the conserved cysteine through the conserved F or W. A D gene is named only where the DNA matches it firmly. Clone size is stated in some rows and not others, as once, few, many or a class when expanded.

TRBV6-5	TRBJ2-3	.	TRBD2	TGTGCCAGCAGTCGACTAGCGGGGCTCACAGATACGCAGTATTTT	CASSRLAGLTDTQYF
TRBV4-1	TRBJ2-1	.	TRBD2	TGCGCCAGCAGCTTCCCTGGGAGGGTGGATGAGCAGTTCTTC	CASSFPGRVDEQFF
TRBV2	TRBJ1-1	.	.	TGTGCCAGCACCGCCGGGGTCGGATACACTGAAGCTTTCTTT	CASTAGVGYTEAFF
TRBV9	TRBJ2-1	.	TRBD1	TGTGCCAGCAGCTTCTCAACCGGGACAGGCGTCTACAATGAGCAGTTCTTC	CASSFSTGTGVYNEQFF
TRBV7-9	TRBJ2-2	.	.	TGTGCCAGCAGCTTTATCACCGGGGAGCTGTTTTTT	CASSFITGELFF
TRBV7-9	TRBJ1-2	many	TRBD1	TGTGCCAGCAGCTGGACAGGCGACTATGGCTACACCTTC	CASSWTGDYGYTF
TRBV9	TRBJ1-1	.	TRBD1	TGTGCCAGCAGCGTATCAGGGGGCCCTGAAGCTTTCTTT	CASSVSGGPEAFF
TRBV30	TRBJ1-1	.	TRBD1	TGTGCCTGGAGCGCCCTTGGACAGGGTACTGAAGCTTTCTTT	CAWSALGQGTEAFF
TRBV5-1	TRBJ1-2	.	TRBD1	TGCGCCAGCAGCTTGGCGGGACAGGGGGCCTATGGCTACACCTTC	CASSLAGQGAYGYTF
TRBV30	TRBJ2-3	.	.	TGTGCCTGGAGTGTAAATGGGAGGAATACGCAGTATTTT	CAWSVNGRNTQYF
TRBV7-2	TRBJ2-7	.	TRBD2	TGTGCCAGCAGCTTAGTTGGGACTAGCGGGGGGATCGAGCAGTACTTC	CASSLVGTSGGIEQYF